These 20 T cell receptor beta chains were all obtained from the same sample, sequenced in a study of blood T cell repertoires in COVID-19. The repertoire was sequenced with immunoSEQ multiplex PCR; TCRdb's copy has only in-frame clones and lacks some. Here the sample spans roughly 240,000 clones, 75% to 85% being singletons. The sequenced material came from peripheral blood. These receptors were taken from a woman aged 70-85 years with acute or convalescent COVID-19.

J is TRBJ1-6 and V is TRBV11-2; tentative D call: TRBD1 (5 bases). The CDR3 is 15 residues long. CDR1 is SGHAT, CDR2 FQNNGV, per germline. The V end lost 5 bases, the J end lost 7 bases, and 15 bases lay between the germline ends. The CDR3 protein is CASSGYRSGNSPLHF. CDR3 coding DNA: TGTGCCAGCAGCGGTTACAGGTCAGGGAATTCACCCCTCCACTTT. The complete variable domain, with remaining parts taken from reference TRBV11-2 and TRBJ1-6, reads EAGVAQSPRYKIIEKRQSVAFWCNPISGHATLYWYQQILGQGPKLLIQFQNNGVVDDSQLPKDRFSAERLKGVDSTLKIQPAKLEDSAVYLCASSGYRSGNSPLHFGNGTRLTVT.

This chain joins TRBV28 and TRBJ1-1, with D uncertain. The CDR3 has 15 residues. V lost 2 bases to trimming and J lost 0 bases, with 10 bases between them. From germline, CDR1 is MDHEN and CDR2 SYDVKM. Here the CDR3 reads CASSLNPGMNTEAFF. The CDR3, as DNA: TGTGCCAGCAGTTTAAATCCGGGGATGAACACTGAAGCTTTCTTT.

This clone appeared a single time. This chain uses TRBV6-5 with TRBJ1-2; TRBD1 is a possible D gene (5 bases). This CDR3 region has 13 residues. Looked up from germline, CDR1 is MNHEY and CDR2 is SVGAGI. V lost 2 bases and J lost 7, with 11 bases in between. Here the CDR3 DNA reads TGTGCCAGCAGTTACGGGGGGACTAGTGGCTACACCTTC. Translation: CASSYGGTSGYTF.

This chain uses TRBV30 with TRBJ1-3; possible D gene TRBD1, 6 bases. This CDR3 contains 16 residues. Germline CDR1 reads GTSNPN; CDR2 reads SVGIG (reference sequence). The V end lost 0 bases, the J end lost 2 bases, and 14 bases lay between the germline ends. The CDR3 region has the DNA TGTGCCTGGAGTGTAAGAAGATCAGGGGCTGGAAACACCATATATTTT. Translation gives CAWSVRRSGAGNTIYF. The whole variable domain, filled in from reference TRBV30 and TRBJ1-3, reads SQTIHQWPATLVQPVGSPLSLECTVEGTSNPNLYWYRQAAGRGLQLLFYSVGIGQISSEVPQNLSASRPQDRQFILSSKKLLLSDSGFYLCAWSVRRSGAGNTIYFGEGSWLTVV.

This clone was counted only a few times. The V gene is TRBV24-1, the J gene TRBJ1-5, with a possible D match to TRBD1 (5 bases). V lost 3 bases, J lost 4 bases, and 15 bases lay in between. CDR1 and CDR2 (germline): KGHDR, SFDVKD. This CDR3 contains 16 residues. The CDR3, as DNA: TGTGCCACCAGTGATCCAACAACGGGGGTAAATCAGCCCCAGCATTTT. Protein: CATSDPTTGVNQPQHF.

The rearrangement uses TRBV2 and TRBJ2-3; D not resolved. The CDR3 has 15 residues. From germline, CDR1 is SNHLY and CDR2 FYNNEI. Between the trimmed V and J ends, which lost 1 base and 2 bases, there was a span of 10 bases. Here the CDR3 reads CASSEVRQFTDTQYF. The DNA of the CDR3 is TGTGCCAGCAGTGAAGTGAGGCAGTTCACAGATACGCAGTATTTT.

V gene TRBV12-5 combines with J gene TRBJ2-2, with a possible D match to TRBD2 (5 bases). The CDR3 is made up of 15 amino acids. V shed 1 base and J shed 2 bases, with 8 bases lying between them. In germline, CDR1 is LGHNT, CDR2 FRNRAP. The CDR3 loop reads CASGLAGLNTGELFF. CDR3 sequence (DNA): TGTGCTAGTGGTTTGGCCGGACTTAACACCGGGGAGCTGTTTTTT.

This clone turned up a few times. The J gene is TRBJ1-6, the V gene TRBV19; 9 nucleotides match TRBD1. Unmatched junction bases numbered 4, after V lost 5 bases and J lost 5 bases. Germline assignment: CDR1 LNHDA and CDR2 SQIVND (reference sequence). CDR3 length: 15 amino acids. The CDR3 nucleotides read TGTGCCAGTAGTGGACAGGGGAGCGATAATTCACCCCTCCACTTT. Translating it yields CASSGQGSDNSPLHF.

To note about this clone: Other DNA sequences in this specimen translate into the identical CDR3. The rearrangement links TRBV12-3 or TRBV12-4 to TRBJ1-2; D is uncertain. The CDR3 covers 13 residues. The V and J ends lost 1 base and 8 bases respectively, with 11 bases between them. The CDR3 nucleotides read TGTGCCAGCAGTTTAGGAGGGTTAGGCGGCTACACCTTC. Translated: CASSLGGLGGYTF.

The rearrangement links TRBV12-3 or TRBV12-4 to TRBJ1-1, with 8 bases fitting TRBD1. This CDR3 spans 12 amino acids. The V segment lost 7 bases and the J segment 7 bases; nucleotides outside the gene matches: 5. CDR3 DNA: TGTGCCAGCAACCCAGGGGGCAGTGAAGCTTTCTTT. It yields the protein CASNPGGSEAFF.

The rearrangement uses TRBV19 and TRBJ1-4; 9 nucleotides agree with TRBD1. CDR3 length: 15 residues. Germline CDR1 reads LNHDA; CDR2 reads SQIVND (reference sequence). Trimming at V came to 3 bases and at J to 5 bases, leaving 4 bases not matched to a gene. For the CDR3, the DNA is TGTGCCAGTAGTATTATAGGACAGGGGAATGAAAAACTGTTTTTT. Amino acids: CASSIIGQGNEKLFF.

The genes are TRBV7-2 and TRBJ1-6; 7 bases line up with TRBD1. Germline V gene lookup returns CDR1 SGHTA and CDR2 FQGNSA. Germline trimming cut 5 bases from V and 10 bases from J; bases unmatched to any gene: 14. The CDR3 extends over 16 amino acids. The CDR3 sequence: CASSIEPTGRMSPLHF. The CDR3 DNA reads TGTGCCAGCAGCATCGAACCGACAGGGAGGATGTCACCCCTCCACTTT.

The gene calls are TRBV19 and TRBJ1-5; 11 positions match TRBD1. The CDR3 covers 14 residues. Per the germline V gene, CDR1 is LNHDA and CDR2 is SQIVND (reference sequence). Trimming cost V 9 bases and J 6 bases; bases outside gene matches: 7. CDR3 protein: CASHGDRGTQPQHF. The CDR3 DNA reads TGTGCCAGCCACGGGGACAGGGGGACTCAGCCCCAGCATTTT.

CDR3 residues: CASSGSNLARTEAFF. The CDR3 DNA follows: TGTGCCAGTTCAGGGTCTAATCTGGCGCGCACTGAAGCTTTCTTT. J is TRBJ1-1 and V is TRBV19, with D perhaps matching TRBD1 (5 bases). Germline CDR1 is LNHDA and CDR2 is SQIVND (reference sequence). The CDR3 has 15 residues. Trimming cost V 8 bases and J 4 bases, with 20 bases left between them.

CDR3 nucleotides: TGTGCCAGCAGCGAGGGACAGGGAAGCTATGGCTACACCTTC. The encoded protein is CASSEGQGSYGYTF. J is TRBJ1-2 and V is TRBV6-5; 9 bases match TRBD1. Unmatched junction bases numbered 6, after V lost 6 bases and J lost 4 bases. This CDR3 has 14 amino acids. Germline CDR1 MNHEY, CDR2 SVGAGI.

The sample holds one count of this clone. The chain links TRBV19 to TRBJ2-7; D possibly corresponds to TRBD2 (6 bases). CDR3 size: 13 residues. The V end lost 3 bases, the J end lost 2 bases, and 8 bases lay between the germline ends. Germline V gives CDR1 LNHDA, CDR2 SQIVND (reference sequence). CDR3 loop: CASSMGGPYEQYF. CDR3 in DNA: TGTGCCAGTAGTATGGGGGGTCCCTACGAGCAGTACTTC. The whole variable domain, remainder taken from reference TRBV19 and TRBJ2-7, is DGGITQSPKYLFRKEGQNVTLSCEQNLNHDAMYWYRQDPGQGLRLIYYSQIVNDFQKGDIAEGYSVSREKKESFPLTVTSAQKNPTAFYLCASSMGGPYEQYFGPGTRLTVT.

This chain uses TRBV28 with TRBJ2-4, with TRBD2 matching 16 bases. The CDR3 covers 15 residues. CDR1 is MDHEN, CDR2 SYDVKM, per germline. Losses at the gene ends were 6 bases for V and 8 bases for J; bases not matched to a gene: 4. As DNA, the CDR3 is TGTGCCAGCAGCCCGGGACTAGCGGGGGGGGACATTCAGTACTTC. As protein: CASSPGLAGGDIQYF.

The rearrangement joins TRBV6-5 to TRBJ1-2; 9 nucleotides line up with TRBD1. This CDR3 is built from 14 residues. The V gene end was trimmed by 10 bases and the J gene end by 3 bases; junction bases not matched to a gene: 9. Germline assignment: CDR1 MNHEY and CDR2 SVGAGI. The CDR3 protein is CATSGDRGDYGYTF. The CDR3 bases are TGTGCCACCAGCGGCGACAGGGGGGACTATGGCTACACCTTC.

The V and J genes are TRBV18 and TRBJ2-5; perhaps TRBD1 as D (6 bases). Trimming shortened V by 3 bases and J by 4 bases, and 9 bases separated the two germline ends. This CDR3 region has 13 residues. Germline CDR1 reads KGHSH; CDR2 reads LQKENI. This CDR3 reads CASSPGQSETQYF. The CDR3, as DNA: TGTGCCAGCTCACCTGGACAGTCAGAGACCCAGTACTTC.

The rearrangement joins TRBV5-1 to TRBJ2-5, with 7 bases aligning to TRBD1. The CDR3 contains 15 residues. Germline assignment: CDR1 SGHRS and CDR2 YFSETQ. The ends lost 6 bases at V and 4 bases at J; junction bases unmatched: 12. The CDR3 sequence: CASMGVETGRETQYF. The CDR3 nucleotides read TGCGCCAGCATGGGGGTCGAGACAGGGAGAGAGACCCAGTACTTC.